This passage covers 29 T cell receptor beta chains from one sample sequenced in a study of T cells after yellow fever vaccination. TCRdb used MiXCR to reprocess the 5' RACE reads, holding one entry per CDR3 protein. The table records some 300,000 distinct CDR3 sequences, approximately 10% of them present only once. Sequenced material: CD4+ T cells sorted from PBMCs, taken 5 days after the yellow fever booster vaccination. All receptors derive from a man aged 18 to 29 who received the YFV17D yellow fever vaccine.

The rearrangement joins TRBV20-1 to TRBJ2-5; 10 nucleotides align to TRBD2. Germline loops: CDR1 DFQATT, CDR2 SNEGSKA (reference sequence). The length of the CDR3 is 14 residues. Trimming cost V 3 bases and J 5 bases; bases outside gene matches: 6. The chain's CDR3 is CSARASGGPETQYF. CDR3 nucleotides: TGCAGTGCTAGGGCTAGCGGGGGCCCCGAGACCCAGTACTTC.

This clonotype was recorded many times. The rearrangement joins TRBV5-4 to TRBJ2-2; 12 bases are shared with TRBD2. This CDR3 spans 18 amino acids. Losses at the gene ends were 5 bases for V and 0 bases for J; bases not matched to a gene: 8. Germline V CDR1 and CDR2: SGHNT, YYREEE (reference sequence). DNA of the CDR3: TGTGCCAGCAGGATGGGGACTAGCGGGTTTTCGAACACCGGGGAGCTGTTTTTT. As protein: CASRMGTSGFSNTGELFF.

This clonotype was seen a few times. The chain employs TRBV18 and TRBJ1-5, with 7 bases fitting TRBD1. With V trimmed by 4 bases and J by 6 bases, 6 bases remained unmatched. The CDR3 totals 14 residues. CDR1 KGHSH and CDR2 LQKENI come from the germline V gene. Here the CDR3 reads CASSQDREGQPQHF. The CDR3 nucleotides read TGTGCCAGCTCACAAGACAGGGAAGGTCAGCCCCAGCATTTT.

This clonotype has ten or more counts. The chain has TRBV20-1 and TRBJ2-5; D gene ambiguous. This CDR3 has 12 residues. Trimming shortened V by 3 bases and J by 2 bases, and 7 bases separated the two germline ends. Germline lookup yields CDR1 DFQATT and CDR2 SNEGSKA (reference sequence). The CDR3 sequence: CSARPEQETQYF. The CDR3 DNA sequence: TGCAGTGCTAGGCCCGAACAAGAGACCCAGTACTTC.

In its sample, this clonotype was seen a few times. The chain has TRBV2 and TRBJ2-7; no clear D gene. Trimming pared 4 bases from V and 3 bases from J, leaving 10 bases between. Germline loops: CDR1 SNHLY, CDR2 FYNNEI. The CDR3 covers 13 residues. The CDR3 DNA sequence: TGTGCCAGCAGTGTAGTGGGGAACTACGAGCAGTACGTC. Translating it yields CASSVVGNYEQYV.

At least ten counts were recorded for this clonotype. The chain recombines TRBV7-2 with TRBJ1-1, with D unresolved. Germline-derived CDR1 and CDR2 are SGHTA and FQGNSA. The CDR3 is 13 residues long. The ends were cut back, 1 base at V and 3 bases at J, with 6 bases in the middle. DNA for the CDR3: TGTGCCAGCAGCTTAGTCCCCGACACTGAAGCTTTCTTT. Residues: CASSLVPDTEAFF.

This clonotype has only a few counts. The chain couples TRBV4-1 to TRBJ2-2, with unresolved D. The V gene lost 1 base and the J gene lost 0 bases, with 9 bases spanning the gap. This CDR3 is 16 amino acids long. CDR1 is MGHRA and CDR2 is YSYEKL in the germline V gene. The CDR3 DNA reads as TGCGCCAGCAGCCAAGTCCCCAGAACGAACACCGGGGAGCTGTTTTTT. It translates to CASSQVPRTNTGELFF.

This clonotype has a handful of counts. The chain is built from TRBV7-9 and TRBJ2-2, with D possibly being TRBD2 (5 bases). With 1 base removed from V and 8 bases from J, the gap between germline ends came to 14 bases. Germline V gene lookup returns CDR1 SEHNR and CDR2 FQNEAQ (reference sequence). The CDR3 is 15 amino acids. The CDR3 DNA reads as TGTGCCAGCAGCTTAGAAGGATACGGGGAAGGGGAGCTGTTTTTT. Protein: CASSLEGYGEGELFF.

CDR3 sequence: CASRNRGENTEAFF. The CDR3 region has the DNA TGTGCCAGCAGAAACAGGGGCGAGAACACTGAAGCTTTCTTT. The chain joins TRBV25-1 to TRBJ1-1, with 7 nucleotides matching TRBD1. Germline V gene data show CDR1 as MGHDK and CDR2 as SYGVNS. J lost 1 base, V lost 6 bases, and 5 bases had no gene match. This CDR3 has 14 amino acids.

V is TRBV12-5 and J is TRBJ1-1, with 7 bases identical to TRBD1. Germline CDR1 reads LGHNT; CDR2 reads FRNRAP. The CDR3 has 12 residues. The trim removed 5 bases at V and 4 bases at J, leaving 1 base unmatched. CDR3 region: CASGAGGTEAFF. The CDR3 DNA reads as TGTGCTAGTGGTGCAGGGGGCACTGAAGCTTTCTTT.

The chain links TRBV12-3 or TRBV12-4 to TRBJ1-1; D uncertain. Trimming cost V 9 bases and J 2 bases, with 7 bases left between them. The CDR3 has 11 amino acids. Written as DNA, the CDR3 is TGTGCCAGTTGTGGAAACACTGAAGCTTTCTTT. Translating it yields CASCGNTEAFF.

Ten or more counts support this clonotype. The J gene is TRBJ1-2, the V gene TRBV4-1, with a tentative D call TRBD1 (6 bases). This CDR3 has 14 amino acids. The germline V gene has CDR1 MGHRA and CDR2 YSYEKL. Trimming removed 3 bases from V and 4 bases from J, with 12 bases in between. The CDR3 bases are TGCGCCAGCAGCCAGGGGGACAATCGCTATGGCTACACCTTC. It specifies CASSQGDNRYGYTF.

V is TRBV20-1 and J is TRBJ2-1; TRBD1 matches at 10 bases. The CDR3 length is 14 residues. V trimming: 4 bases; J trimming: 6 bases; junction bases outside the gene matches: 6. The germline gives CDR1 DFQATT, CDR2 SNEGSKA (reference sequence). The CDR3 here is CSAKRRTGGNEQFF. Written as DNA, the CDR3 is TGCAGTGCTAAACGCAGGACAGGGGGCAATGAGCAGTTCTTC.

Only a few counts were recorded for this clonotype. The chain employs TRBV19 and TRBJ2-5, with D perhaps TRBD2 (5 bases). Trimming removed 6 bases from V and 5 bases from J, with 19 bases in between. Germline-derived CDR1 and CDR2 are LNHDA and SQIVND (reference sequence). This CDR3 has 15 residues. The CDR3 DNA sequence: TGTGCCAGTAGCATTAGCGTGGGGTCCGGGGAGACCCAGTACTTC. Translated: CASSISVGSGETQYF.

This clonotype was recorded at least ten times. The chain employs TRBV7-2 and TRBJ2-5, with D hard to call. The germline V gene has CDR1 SGHTA and CDR2 FQGNSA. The V gene lost 5 bases and the J gene lost 4 bases, with 11 bases spanning the gap. The CDR3 is 13 amino acids. CDR3 coding DNA: TGTGCCAGCAGCCCGATGATCGGAGAGACCCAGTACTTC. This gives the protein CASSPMIGETQYF.

This clonotype was seen a handful of times. The chain joins TRBV4-1 to TRBJ1-5, with a possible D match to TRBD1 (6 bases). V was clipped by 2 bases and J by 3 bases, with 20 bases between them. Germline CDR1 reads MGHRA; CDR2 reads YSYEKL. This CDR3 contains 18 residues. The CDR3 here is CASSQLGTQGPSNQPQHF. CDR3 nucleotide sequence: TGCGCCAGCAGCCAACTGGGGACCCAGGGGCCCTCCAATCAGCCCCAGCATTTT.

The V gene is TRBV12-3 or TRBV12-4, the J gene TRBJ1-5; 11 nucleotides line up with TRBD1. This CDR3 has 14 amino acids. J lost 4 bases, V lost 4 bases, and 0 bases had no gene match. Written as DNA, the CDR3 is TGTGCCAGCAGTTGGGACAGGGGGAATCAGCCCCAGCATTTT. This gives the protein CASSWDRGNQPQHF.

This chain links TRBV12-3 or TRBV12-4 with TRBJ1-2, with D possibly matching TRBD1 (5 bases). CDR3 length equals 14 residues. V lost 5 bases and J 3 bases, leaving 13 bases between the germline ends. The CDR3 DNA follows: TGTGCCAGCAGTCGGGAGTCAGGGTACTATGGCTACACCTTC. Translating gives CASSRESGYYGYTF.

V usage is TRBV2 and J usage is TRBJ2-5; D not certain. The germline V gene has CDR1 SNHLY and CDR2 FYNNEI. V was shortened by 3 bases and J by 5 bases, with 4 bases between the two germline ends. The CDR3 extends over 11 amino acids. The CDR3 sequence: CASSDKETQYF. DNA for the CDR3: TGTGCCAGCAGTGATAAGGAGACCCAGTACTTC.

This clonotype showed up many times. The chain joins TRBV9 to TRBJ1-3; TRBD1 agrees at 7 bases. There are 15 residues in the CDR3. Per the germline V gene, CDR1 is SGDLS and CDR2 is YYNGEE. Losses at the gene ends were 4 bases for V and 4 bases for J; bases not matched to a gene: 8. The CDR3 DNA follows: TGTGCCAGCAGCCCCCTACAGGGGCCGGGAAACACCATATATTTT. This codes for CASSPLQGPGNTIYF.

The chain carries TRBV6-1 and TRBJ1-2; D unclear. This CDR3 is built from 11 residues. Looked up from germline, CDR1 is MNHNS and CDR2 is SASEGT. V was cut by 1 base and J by 5 bases, with 2 bases left in between. The CDR3 loop reads CASSEVYGYTF. The CDR3 DNA reads as TGTGCCAGCAGTGAAGTGTATGGCTACACCTTC.

This clonotype was found a few times. The chain is built from TRBV9 and TRBJ2-2, with TRBD1 matching over 12 bases. Germline assignment: CDR1 SGDLS and CDR2 YYNGEE. J gave up 6 bases and V 5 bases, and 8 bases lay outside the gene matches. The CDR3 covers 16 residues. The CDR3 nucleotides read TGTGCCAGCAGTGGAAGGGGACAGGGGGCAGCCGGGGAGCTGTTTTTT. Protein: CASSGRGQGAAGELFF.

The rearrangement links TRBV12-5 to TRBJ2-3; tentatively, D is TRBD1 or TRBD2 (5 bases each). Looked up from germline, CDR1 is LGHNT and CDR2 is FRNRAP. The ends were cut back, 0 bases at V and 0 bases at J, with 19 bases in the middle. This CDR3 is 19 amino acids long. The CDR3 sequence: CASGLVPGRNTHSTDTQYF. The CDR3 region has the DNA TGTGCTAGTGGTTTGGTACCGGGACGGAACACCCACAGCACAGATACGCAGTATTTT. The full variable domain, rest sourced from reference TRBV12-5 and TRBJ2-3, is DARVTQTPRHKVTEMGQEVTMRCQPILGHNTVFWYRQTMMQGLELLAYFRNRAPLDDSGMPKDRFSAEMPDATLATLKIQPSEPRDSAVYFCASGLVPGRNTHSTDTQYFGPGTRLTVL.

This clonotype was counted between two and nine times. V usage is TRBV24-1 and J usage is TRBJ1-1; D perhaps matches TRBD1 (6 bases). Per germline, CDR1 KGHDR and CDR2 SFDVKD. V lost 5 bases and J lost 6, with 21 bases in between. This CDR3 contains 16 residues. CDR3 coding DNA: TGTGCCACCAGTGCGAATAGGGGGGCGACGGACGCTGAAGCTTTCTTT. It specifies CATSANRGATDAEAFF.

V and J are TRBV6-2 or TRBV6-3 and TRBJ1-4, with D unresolved. Trimming took off 6 bases at V and 5 bases at J, with 16 bases between the two ends. CDR3 size: 15 residues. Per the germline V gene, CDR1 is MNHEY and CDR2 is SVGEGT. The CDR3 loop is CASSHPQDWNEKLFF. The CDR3, as DNA: TGTGCCAGCAGCCACCCCCAGGACTGGAATGAAAAACTGTTTTTT.

This clonotype was seen a handful of times. The chain joins TRBV12-3 or TRBV12-4 to TRBJ1-1, with no clear D. V was trimmed by 3 bases and J by 7 bases, leaving 12 bases between them. The CDR3 consists of 13 residues. CDR3 protein: CASSFEIWGEAFF. CDR3 DNA sequence: TGTGCCAGCAGTTTCGAGATCTGGGGTGAAGCTTTCTTT.

The genes are TRBV4-2 and TRBJ1-1; 8 bases map to TRBD1. Germline CDR1 reads LGHNA; CDR2 reads YNFKEQ. The CDR3 has 14 residues. The J segment lost 4 bases and the V segment lost 1 base, leaving 2 bases of the junction unmatched. The CDR3 loop is CASSQAGTGTEAFF. CDR3 nucleotides: TGTGCCAGCAGCCAAGCCGGGACAGGCACTGAAGCTTTCTTT.

This clonotype was recorded only once. J is TRBJ2-3 and V is TRBV27, with 7 bases identical to TRBD1. The CDR3 has 17 amino acids. The J segment lost 1 base and the V segment lost 4 bases, leaving 11 bases of the junction unmatched. Germline V CDR1 and CDR2: MNHEY, SMNVEV (reference sequence). The CDR3 sequence: CASSSTAMGTGTDTQYF. The CDR3 coding sequence is TGTGCCAGCAGTTCGACGGCGATGGGGACAGGCACAGATACGCAGTATTTT.

This clonotype was detected a few times. The chain carries TRBV7-3 and TRBJ2-2; D not resolved. The CDR3 runs 12 residues. Germline V gene lookup returns CDR1 SGHTA and CDR2 FQGTGA. Trimming shortened V by 4 bases and J by 7 bases, and 7 bases separated the two germline ends. CDR3 nucleotide sequence: TGTGCCAGCAGCTCTTACGGCGGGGAGCTGTTTTTT. As protein: CASSSYGGELFF.